Listed below are T cell receptor beta chains from one sample, sequenced in a study of blood T cells in healthy people across ages. Each CDR3 protein is one row after TCRdb ran MiXCR on the 5' RACE reads. The sample consists of 1.5 million to 2 million distinct CDR3 sequences, under 30% of them appearing once. Sequenced sample: blood. The receptors stem from a woman in her thirties in good health. CDR3s include the opening cysteine and the closing phenylalanine or tryptophan. The D gene is left open where the match is weak. Only part of the rows carry a size: once, few, many, or a class if the clone is expanded.

CDR3 protein	CDR3 DNA	clone size	CDR3 length	V gene	D gene	J gene
CASSSDRGSDEKRFF	TGCGCCAGCAGCTCGGACAGGGGTTCGGATGAAAAACGGTTTTTT	NA	15	TRBV5-1	TRBD1	TRBJ1-4
CASSPAVEAFF	TGTGCCAGCAGCCCAGCGGTCGAAGCTTTCTTT	few	11	TRBV28	NA	TRBJ1-1
CASSQDRSRAGQPQHF	TGCGCCAGCAGCCAAGATCGGAGCAGAGCGGGTCAGCCCCAGCATTTT	NA	16	TRBV4-3	NA	TRBJ1-5
CSATTGISDTQYF	TGCAGTGCTACGACGGGTATATCAGATACGCAGTATTTT	NA	13	TRBV20-1	NA	TRBJ2-3
CASYSLAYTDTQYF	TGTGCCAGCTATTCTTTGGCTTACACAGATACGCAGTATTTT	NA	14	TRBV28	NA	TRBJ2-3
CASSWGAHGQRETQYF	TGTGCCAGCAGCTGGGGTGCACACGGACAGAGGGAGACCCAGTACTTC	NA	16	TRBV7-6	NA	TRBJ2-5
CASTQSIHSPLHF	TGTGCCAGCACTCAAAGCATTCATTCACCCCTCCACTTT	many	13	TRBV27	NA	TRBJ1-6
CASSLDRRNNSPLHF	TGCGCCAGCAGCTTGGACAGGAGGAATAATTCACCCCTCCACTTT	NA	15	TRBV5-1	NA	TRBJ1-6
CASSFTTGGNYGYTF	TGTGCCAGCAGCTTTACAACAGGGGGCAACTATGGCTACACCTTC	NA	15	TRBV5-5	TRBD1	TRBJ1-2
CASSQTARGRGRREKLFF	TGTGCCAGCAGTCAGACGGCGAGAGGGAGAGGGAGGAGGGAAAAACTGTTTTTT	NA	18	TRBV6-1	NA	TRBJ1-4
CASSLSNMAGNYEQYF	TGTGCCAGCAGCTTAAGCAATATGGCGGGTAACTACGAGCAGTACTTC	few	16	TRBV7-2	NA	TRBJ2-7
CATSDLKGLRETQYF	TGTGCCACCAGTGATTTGAAGGGACTTCGGGAGACCCAGTACTTC	few	15	TRBV24-1	NA	TRBJ2-5
CASSPVLGVEQFF	TGTGCCAGCAGCCCCGTGCTAGGGGTTGAGCAGTTCTTC	many	13	TRBV7-9	NA	TRBJ2-1
CASSWGTDAGELFF	TGTGCCAGCAGCTGGGGGACAGACGCCGGGGAGCTGTTTTTT	few	14	TRBV5-5	TRBD1	TRBJ2-2
CASSQEVEKLFF	TGTGCCAGCAGCCAAGAGGTTGAAAAACTGTTTTTT	NA	12	TRBV3-1	NA	TRBJ1-4
CASSYVSVEQYF	TGTGCCAGCAGTTACGTCTCCGTCGAGCAGTACTTC	NA	12	TRBV6-2/TRBV6-3	NA	TRBJ2-7
CASSLRDPRDMWSNQPQHF	TGTGCCAGCAGTTTAAGGGACCCGAGGGATATGTGGAGCAATCAGCCCCAGCATTTT	few	19	TRBV28	NA	TRBJ1-5
CASSLPSRRFRGEFF	TGTGCCAGCAGCTTGCCCTCACGGCGGTTCAGGGGGGAGTTCTTC	many	15	TRBV5-6	NA	TRBJ2-1
CASALAETQYF	TGCGCCAGTGCGCTAGCGGAGACCCAGTACTTC	NA	11	TRBV5-1	NA	TRBJ2-5
CASSADRVTEAFF	TGTGCCAGCAGTGCTGACAGGGTCACTGAAGCTTTCTTT	few	13	TRBV6-6	TRBD1	TRBJ1-1
CASSTQSAGNEQFF	TGTGCCAGCAGCACTCAATCTGCGGGGAATGAGCAGTTCTTC	few	14	TRBV5-5	NA	TRBJ2-1
CSARDPAGGRNEQYF	TGCAGTGCTAGAGATCCAGCGGGGGGGCGTAACGAGCAGTACTTC	few	15	TRBV20-1	TRBD2	TRBJ2-7